The rows below give T cell receptor beta chains drawn from one sample of a study of blood T cell repertoires in COVID-19. This table comes from immunoSEQ multiplex PCR, and its TCRdb copy is limited to in-frame clones, with some not included. This table holds about 220,000 clones, roughly 80% found once. Sequencing was performed on peripheral blood. These TCRs come from a woman aged 55-70 years with acute or convalescent COVID-19. The CDR3 runs from the conserved cysteine through the conserved F or W. Fields, in order: V gene, clone size, J gene, D gene, CDR3 DNA, CDR3 protein. D genes are given only for firm matches. Clone size is not always given. Where it is, it says once, few, many or a class for expanded clones.

TRBV6-5	once	TRBJ1-5	NA	TGTGCCAGCAGTTACACAGTAGATCAGCCCCAGCATTTT	CASSYTVDQPQHF
TRBV24-1	NA	TRBJ2-3	TRBD1	TGTGCCACCAGTGACACCGGGACAGGGACAGATACGCAGTATTTT	CATSDTGTGTDTQYF
TRBV4-1	few	TRBJ1-5	TRBD1	TGCGCCAGCAGCCCTACAGGGAAGGGACAGAATCAGCCCCAGCATTTT	CASSPTGKGQNQPQHF
TRBV11-2	few	TRBJ1-2	NA	TGTGCCAGCAGCTTAGGGACAGTCTATGGCTACACCTTC	CASSLGTVYGYTF
TRBV9	few	TRBJ1-6	NA	TGTGCCAGCAGCGTAGCAGGGGAAAATTCACCCCTCCACTTT	CASSVAGENSPLHF
TRBV7-2	NA	TRBJ2-5	NA	TGTGCCAGCAACTTAGTGGGGGGGGCCGCTTCAGAGACCCAGTACTTC	CASNLVGGAASETQYF
TRBV7-3	NA	TRBJ2-1	TRBD2	TGTGCCAGCAGCTTAGCGGGGGGTTACAATGAGCAGTTCTTC	CASSLAGGYNEQFF
TRBV3-1/TRBV3-2	few	TRBJ1-2	TRBD1	TGTGCCAGCAGCCCGAGAACAGGGGGCTATGGCTACACCTTC	CASSPRTGGYGYTF
TRBV7-8	NA	TRBJ2-5	TRBD1	TGTGCCAGCAGCCTCAACAGGGGTGGTGCAGAGACCCAGTACTTC	CASSLNRGGAETQYF
TRBV5-4	NA	TRBJ1-2	NA	TGTGCCAGCAGCTTGGACCTTCCAGGGGGCTACACCTTC	CASSLDLPGGYTF
TRBV7-8	NA	TRBJ1-1	NA	TGTGCCAGCAGCCCAAGCCGGGACACATTCACTGAAGCTTTCTTT	CASSPSRDTFTEAFF
TRBV12-5	few	TRBJ1-5	NA	TGTGCTAGTGGTCCCGGGGTAGGGAATCAGCCCCAGCATTTT	CASGPGVGNQPQHF